This T cell receptor (delta chain) was captured by sequencing in a study of gamma-delta T cells after stem cell transplantation. Turning to this clone: The TCRdb protein, from a much larger clone, departs from this DNA's translation at residue 18, likely by read error; the protein shown derives from the DNA.

This CDR3 spans 20 amino acids. CDR1 is GEAIGNYY and CDR2 is EKD in the germline V gene. TCRdb re-analyzed the RT-PCR reads via CATT. The table lists around 16,000 delta-chain clones, almost 9.5% of them singletons. The V call is TRDV2, the J call TRDJ3; 9 bases map to TRDD3. This clonotype was sampled from a human donor. It is not recorded whose cells these are; they may come from a transplant donor. The sequencing sample was made of gamma-delta T cells. CDR3 amino acids: CACDTIRGILDTWDTRQVFF. CDR3 bases: TGTGCCTGTGACACGATCAGGGGGATACTTGATACCTGGGACACCCGACAGGTGTTTTTC.